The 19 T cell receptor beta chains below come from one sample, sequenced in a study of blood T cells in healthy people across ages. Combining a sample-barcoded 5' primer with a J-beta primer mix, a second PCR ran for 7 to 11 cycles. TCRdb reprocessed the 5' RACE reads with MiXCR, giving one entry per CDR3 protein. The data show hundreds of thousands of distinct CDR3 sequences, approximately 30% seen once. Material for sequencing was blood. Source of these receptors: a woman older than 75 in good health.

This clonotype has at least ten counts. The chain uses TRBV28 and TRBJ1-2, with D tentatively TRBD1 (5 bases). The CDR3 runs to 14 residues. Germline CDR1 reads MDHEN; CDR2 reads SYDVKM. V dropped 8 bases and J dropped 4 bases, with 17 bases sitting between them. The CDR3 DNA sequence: TGTGCCAGCTCTTTATCGTCCGGGGGCTATGGCTACACCTTC. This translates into CASSLSSGGYGYTF.

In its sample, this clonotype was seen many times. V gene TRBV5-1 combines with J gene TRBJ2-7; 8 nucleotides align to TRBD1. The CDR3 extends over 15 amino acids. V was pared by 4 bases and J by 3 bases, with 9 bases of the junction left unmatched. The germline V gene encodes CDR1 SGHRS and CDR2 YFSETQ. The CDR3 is CASSLDRGWNYEQYF. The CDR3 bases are TGCGCCAGCAGCCTTGACAGGGGATGGAACTACGAGCAGTACTTC.

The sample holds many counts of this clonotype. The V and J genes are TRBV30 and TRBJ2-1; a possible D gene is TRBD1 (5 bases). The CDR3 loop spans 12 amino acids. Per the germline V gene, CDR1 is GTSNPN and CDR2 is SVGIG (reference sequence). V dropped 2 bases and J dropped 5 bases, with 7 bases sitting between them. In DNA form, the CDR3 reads TGTGCCTGGAGTTTCAGGGACAATGAGCAGTTCTTC. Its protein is CAWSFRDNEQFF.

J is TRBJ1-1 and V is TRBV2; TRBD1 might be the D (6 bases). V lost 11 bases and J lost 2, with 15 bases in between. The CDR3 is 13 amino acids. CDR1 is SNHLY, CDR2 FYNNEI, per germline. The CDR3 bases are TGTGCCGGTCGACAGGAGATAAACACTGAAGCTTTCTTT. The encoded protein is CAGRQEINTEAFF.

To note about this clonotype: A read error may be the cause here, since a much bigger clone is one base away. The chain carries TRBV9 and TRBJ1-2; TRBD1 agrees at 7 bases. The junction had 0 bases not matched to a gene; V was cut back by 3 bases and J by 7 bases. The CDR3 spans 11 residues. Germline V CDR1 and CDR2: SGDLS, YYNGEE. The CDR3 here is CASSDRGGYTF. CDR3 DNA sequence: TGTGCCAGCAGCGACAGGGGTGGCTACACCTTC.

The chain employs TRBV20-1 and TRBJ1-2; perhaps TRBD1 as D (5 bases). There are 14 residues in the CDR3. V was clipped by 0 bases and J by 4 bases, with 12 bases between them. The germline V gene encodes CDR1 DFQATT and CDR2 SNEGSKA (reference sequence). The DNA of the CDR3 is TGCAGTGCTAGAGATCCAGGGCGCCCCTATGGCTACACCTTC. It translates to CSARDPGRPYGYTF.

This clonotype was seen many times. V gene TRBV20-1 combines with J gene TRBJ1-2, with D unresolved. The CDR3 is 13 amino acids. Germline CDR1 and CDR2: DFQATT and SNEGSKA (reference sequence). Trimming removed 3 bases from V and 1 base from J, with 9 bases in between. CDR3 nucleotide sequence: TGCAGTGCTAGGCGTGGAATTAACTATGGCTACACCTTC. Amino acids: CSARRGINYGYTF.

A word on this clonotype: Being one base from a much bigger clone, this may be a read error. CDR3: CASSPSSNRPQHF. The CDR3 DNA sequence: TGTGCCAGCAGCCCCAGCAGCAATCGGCCCCAGCATTTT. V and J are TRBV7-2 and TRBJ1-5; D is unresolved. This CDR3 is 13 amino acids long. CDR1 is SGHTA and CDR2 is FQGNSA in the germline V gene. The variable domain in full, completed from reference TRBV7-2 and TRBJ1-5, reads GAGVSQSPSNKVTEKGKDVELRCDPISGHTALYWYRQSLGQGLEFLIYFQGNSAPDKSGLPSDRFSAERTGGSVSTLTIQRTQQEDSAVYLCASSPSSNRPQHFGDGTRLSIL.

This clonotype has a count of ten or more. The DNA for the CDR3 is TGCGCCAGCAGCTCCCGGGCCGGGGGCACAGATACGCAGTATTTT. It yields the protein CASSSRAGGTDTQYF. The genes are TRBV5-1 and TRBJ2-3; perhaps TRBD2 as D (5 bases). The CDR3 totals 15 residues. Germline V gene lookup returns CDR1 SGHRS and CDR2 YFSETQ. Trimming pared 3 bases from V and 1 base from J, leaving 12 bases between.

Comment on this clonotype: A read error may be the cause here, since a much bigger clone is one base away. CDR3 sequence (DNA): TGTGCCAGCAGCCTTAGCGGGGGGGGTGGTGAGCAGTACTTC. Protein sequence: CASSLSGGGGEQYF. This rearrangement joins TRBV7-3 to TRBJ2-7, with TRBD2 matching 11 bases. Germline CDR1 and CDR2: SGHTA and FQGTGA. CDR3 size: 14 residues. The junction had 7 bases not matched to a gene; V was cut back by 5 bases and J by 7 bases. Supplemented by reference TRBV7-3 and TRBJ2-7, the full variable domain reads GAGVSQTPSNKVTEKGKYVELRCDPISGHTALYWYRQSLGQGPEFLIYFQGTGAADDSGLPNDRFFAVRPEGSVSTLKIQRTERGDSAVYLCASSLSGGGGEQYFGPGTRLTVT.

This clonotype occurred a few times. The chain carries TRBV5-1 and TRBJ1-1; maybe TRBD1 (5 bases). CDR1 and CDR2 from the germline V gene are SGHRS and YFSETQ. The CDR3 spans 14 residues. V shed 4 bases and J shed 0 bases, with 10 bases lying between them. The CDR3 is CASSVQGMNTEAFF. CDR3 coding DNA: TGCGCCAGCAGCGTCCAGGGCATGAACACTGAAGCTTTCTTT.

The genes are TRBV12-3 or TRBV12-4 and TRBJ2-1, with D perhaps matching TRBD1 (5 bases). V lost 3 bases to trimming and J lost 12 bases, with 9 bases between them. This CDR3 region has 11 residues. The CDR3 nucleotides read TGTGCCAGCAGTTTTGACAGACGGCAGTTCTTC. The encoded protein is CASSFDRRQFF.

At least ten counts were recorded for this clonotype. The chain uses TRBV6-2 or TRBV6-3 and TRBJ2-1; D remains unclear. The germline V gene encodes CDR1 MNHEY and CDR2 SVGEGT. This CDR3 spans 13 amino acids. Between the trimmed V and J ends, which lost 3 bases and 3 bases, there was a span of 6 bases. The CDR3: CASSYEVYNEQFF. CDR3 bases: TGTGCCAGCAGTTATGAGGTCTACAATGAGCAGTTCTTC.

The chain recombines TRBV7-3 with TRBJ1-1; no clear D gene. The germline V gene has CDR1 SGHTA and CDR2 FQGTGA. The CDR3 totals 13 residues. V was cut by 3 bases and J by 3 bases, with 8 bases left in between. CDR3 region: CASSFWTDTEAFF. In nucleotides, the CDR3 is TGTGCCAGCAGCTTTTGGACGGACACTGAAGCTTTCTTT.

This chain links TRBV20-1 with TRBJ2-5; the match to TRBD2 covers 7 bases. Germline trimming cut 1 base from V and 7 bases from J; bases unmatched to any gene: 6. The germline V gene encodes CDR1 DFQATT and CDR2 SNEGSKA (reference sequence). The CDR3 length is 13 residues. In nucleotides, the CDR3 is TGCAGTGCTAGAGTTCAATCGGGAGGGACCCAGTACTTC. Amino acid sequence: CSARVQSGGTQYF.

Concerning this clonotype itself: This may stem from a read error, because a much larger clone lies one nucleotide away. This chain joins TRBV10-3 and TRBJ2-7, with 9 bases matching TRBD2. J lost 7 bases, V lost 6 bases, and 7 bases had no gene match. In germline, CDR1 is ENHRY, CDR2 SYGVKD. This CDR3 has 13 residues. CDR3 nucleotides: TGTGCCATCAGCCTAGCGGGGTACAATGAGCAGTACTTC. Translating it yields CAISLAGYNEQYF.

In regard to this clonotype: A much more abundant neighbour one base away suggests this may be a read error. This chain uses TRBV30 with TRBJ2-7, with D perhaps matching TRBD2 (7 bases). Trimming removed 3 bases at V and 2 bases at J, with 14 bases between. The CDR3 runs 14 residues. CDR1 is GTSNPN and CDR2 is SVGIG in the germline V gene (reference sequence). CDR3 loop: CAWRVHGGPYEQYF. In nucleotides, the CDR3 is TGTGCCTGGAGGGTACACGGGGGGCCCTACGAGCAGTACTTC. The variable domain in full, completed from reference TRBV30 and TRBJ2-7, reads SQTIHQWPATLVQPVGSPLSLECTVEGTSNPNLYWYRQAAGRGLQLLFYSVGIGQISSEVPQNLSASRPQDRQFILSSKKLLLSDSGFYLCAWRVHGGPYEQYFGPGTRLTVT.

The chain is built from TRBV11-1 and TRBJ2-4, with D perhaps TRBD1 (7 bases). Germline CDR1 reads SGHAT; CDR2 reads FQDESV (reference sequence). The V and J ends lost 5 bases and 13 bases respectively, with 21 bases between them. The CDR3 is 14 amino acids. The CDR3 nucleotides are TGTGCCAGCAGCCCTAGGACAGGATCAGGAGGGCAGTACTTC. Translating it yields CASSPRTGSGGQYF.

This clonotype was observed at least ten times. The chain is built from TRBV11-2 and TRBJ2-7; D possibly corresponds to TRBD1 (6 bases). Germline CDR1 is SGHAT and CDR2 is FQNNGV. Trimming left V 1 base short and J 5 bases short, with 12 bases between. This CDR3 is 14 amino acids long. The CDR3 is CASSLVGGLDEQYF. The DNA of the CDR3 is TGTGCCAGCAGCTTAGTAGGGGGTCTCGACGAGCAGTACTTC.